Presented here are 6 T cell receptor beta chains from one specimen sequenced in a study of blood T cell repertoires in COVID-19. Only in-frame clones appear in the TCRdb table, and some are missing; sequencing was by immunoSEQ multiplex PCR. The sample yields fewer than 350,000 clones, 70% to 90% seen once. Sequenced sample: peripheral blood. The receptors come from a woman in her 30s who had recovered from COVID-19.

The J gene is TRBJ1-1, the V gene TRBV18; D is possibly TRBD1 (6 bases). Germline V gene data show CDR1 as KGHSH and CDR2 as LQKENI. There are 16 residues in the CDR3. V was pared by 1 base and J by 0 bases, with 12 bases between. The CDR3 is CASSPRGRTVNTEAFF. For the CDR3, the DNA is TGTGCCAGCTCACCACGCGGAAGGACAGTGAACACTGAAGCTTTCTTT.

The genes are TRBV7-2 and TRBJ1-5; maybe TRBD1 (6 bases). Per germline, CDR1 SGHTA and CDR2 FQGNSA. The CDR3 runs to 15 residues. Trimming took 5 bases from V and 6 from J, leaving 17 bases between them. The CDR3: CASSQTTGISQPQHF. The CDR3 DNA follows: TGTGCCAGCAGCCAGACCACAGGGATAAGTCAGCCCCAGCATTTT.

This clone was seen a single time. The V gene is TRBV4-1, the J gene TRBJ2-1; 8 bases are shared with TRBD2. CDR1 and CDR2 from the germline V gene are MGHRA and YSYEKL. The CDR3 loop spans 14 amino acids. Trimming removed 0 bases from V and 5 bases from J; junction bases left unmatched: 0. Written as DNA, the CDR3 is TGCGCCAGCAGCCAAGAACTAGCGGACAATGAGCAGTTCTTC. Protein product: CASSQELADNEQFF.

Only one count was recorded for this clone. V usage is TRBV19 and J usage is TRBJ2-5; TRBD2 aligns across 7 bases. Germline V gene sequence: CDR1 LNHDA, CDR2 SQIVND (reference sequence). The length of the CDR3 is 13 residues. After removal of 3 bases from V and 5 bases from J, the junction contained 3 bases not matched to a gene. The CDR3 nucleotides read TGTGCCAGTAGTATGAGTAGCGGGGAGACCCAGTACTTC. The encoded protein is CASSMSSGETQYF.

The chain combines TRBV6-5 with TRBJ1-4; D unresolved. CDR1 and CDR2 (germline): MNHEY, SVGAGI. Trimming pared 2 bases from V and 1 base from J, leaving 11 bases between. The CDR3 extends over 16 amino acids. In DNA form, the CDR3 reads TGTGCCAGCAGTTACAGCAAGAAGTTAACTAATGAAAAACTGTTTTTT. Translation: CASSYSKKLTNEKLFF.

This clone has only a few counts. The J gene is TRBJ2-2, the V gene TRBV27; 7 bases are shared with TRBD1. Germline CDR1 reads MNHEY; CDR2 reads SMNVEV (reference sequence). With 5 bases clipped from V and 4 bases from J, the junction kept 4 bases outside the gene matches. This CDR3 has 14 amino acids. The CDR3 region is CASSRQGSTGELFF. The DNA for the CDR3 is TGTGCCAGCAGTCGACAGGGAAGCACCGGGGAGCTGTTTTTT.